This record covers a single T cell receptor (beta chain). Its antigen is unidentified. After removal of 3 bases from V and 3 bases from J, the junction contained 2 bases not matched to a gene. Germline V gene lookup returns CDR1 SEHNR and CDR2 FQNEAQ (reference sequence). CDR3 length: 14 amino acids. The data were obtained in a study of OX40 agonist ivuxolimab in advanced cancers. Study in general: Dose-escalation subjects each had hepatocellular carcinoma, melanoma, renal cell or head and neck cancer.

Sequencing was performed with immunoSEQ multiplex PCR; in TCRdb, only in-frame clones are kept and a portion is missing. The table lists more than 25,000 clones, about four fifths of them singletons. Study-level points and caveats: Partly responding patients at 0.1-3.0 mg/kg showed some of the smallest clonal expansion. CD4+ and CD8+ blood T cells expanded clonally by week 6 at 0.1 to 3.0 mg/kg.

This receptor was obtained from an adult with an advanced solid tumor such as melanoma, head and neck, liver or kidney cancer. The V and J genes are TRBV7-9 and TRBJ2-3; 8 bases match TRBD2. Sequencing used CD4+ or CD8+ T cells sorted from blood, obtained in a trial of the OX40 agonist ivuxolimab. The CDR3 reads CASSFSGTTDTQYF. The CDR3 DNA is TGTGCCAGCAGCTTTAGCGGGACGACAGATACGCAGTATTTT.